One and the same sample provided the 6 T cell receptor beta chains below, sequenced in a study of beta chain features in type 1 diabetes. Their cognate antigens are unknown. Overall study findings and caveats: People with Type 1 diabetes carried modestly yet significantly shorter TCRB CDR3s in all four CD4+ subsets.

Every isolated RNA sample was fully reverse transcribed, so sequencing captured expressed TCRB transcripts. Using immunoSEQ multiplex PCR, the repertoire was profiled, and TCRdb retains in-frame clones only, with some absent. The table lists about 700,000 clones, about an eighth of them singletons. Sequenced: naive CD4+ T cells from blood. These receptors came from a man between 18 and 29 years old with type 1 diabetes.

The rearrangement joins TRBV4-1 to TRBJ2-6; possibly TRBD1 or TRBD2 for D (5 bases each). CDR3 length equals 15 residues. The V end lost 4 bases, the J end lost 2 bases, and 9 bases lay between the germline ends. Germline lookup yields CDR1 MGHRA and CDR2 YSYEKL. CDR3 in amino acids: CASSPGPTGANVLTF. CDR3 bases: TGCGCCAGCAGCCCGGGACCGACTGGGGCCAACGTCCTGACTTTC.

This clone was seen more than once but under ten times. The CDR3 is CASGGASETQYF. The CDR3 DNA sequence: TGTGCCAGCGGGGGGGCTTCCGAGACCCAGTACTTC. The rearrangement uses TRBV28 and TRBJ2-5; perhaps TRBD2 as D (7 bases). This CDR3 contains 12 residues. V was pared by 8 bases and J by 5 bases, with 12 bases between. CDR1 and CDR2 from the germline V gene are MDHEN and SYDVKM.

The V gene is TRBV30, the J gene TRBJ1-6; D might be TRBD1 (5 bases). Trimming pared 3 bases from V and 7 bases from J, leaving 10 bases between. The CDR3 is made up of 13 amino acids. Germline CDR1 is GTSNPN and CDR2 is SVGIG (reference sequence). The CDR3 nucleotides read TGTGCCTGGAGCCTTGGGACCAATTCACCCCTCCACTTT. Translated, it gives CAWSLGTNSPLHF.

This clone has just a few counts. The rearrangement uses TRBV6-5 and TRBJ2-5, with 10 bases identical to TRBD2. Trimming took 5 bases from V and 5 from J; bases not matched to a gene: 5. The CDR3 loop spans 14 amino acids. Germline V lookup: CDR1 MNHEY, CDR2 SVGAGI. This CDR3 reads CASSTGTSEETQYF. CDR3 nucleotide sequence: TGTGCCAGCAGTACCGGGACTAGCGAGGAGACCCAGTACTTC.

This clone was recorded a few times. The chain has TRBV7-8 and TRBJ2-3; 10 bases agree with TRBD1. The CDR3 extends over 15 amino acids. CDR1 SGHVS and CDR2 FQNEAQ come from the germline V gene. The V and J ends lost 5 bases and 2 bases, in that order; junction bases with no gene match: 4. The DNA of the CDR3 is TGTGCCAGCAGCCCCAGACAGGGGGCCACAGATACGCAGTATTTT. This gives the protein CASSPRQGATDTQYF. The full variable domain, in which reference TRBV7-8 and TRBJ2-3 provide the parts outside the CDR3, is GAGVSQSPRYKVAKRGQDVALRCDPISGHVSLFWYQQALGQGPEFLTYFQNEAQLDKSGLPSDRFFAERPEGSVSTLKIQRTQQEDSAVYLCASSPRQGATDTQYFGPGTRLTVL.

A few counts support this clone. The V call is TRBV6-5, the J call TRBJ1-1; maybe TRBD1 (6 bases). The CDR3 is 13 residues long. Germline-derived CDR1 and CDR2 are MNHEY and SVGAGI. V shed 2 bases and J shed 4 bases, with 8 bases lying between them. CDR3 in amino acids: CASSYRGPTEAFF. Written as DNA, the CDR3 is TGTGCCAGCAGTTACCGGGGGCCCACTGAAGCTTTCTTT.